This T cell receptor beta chain was sequenced during a study of cytomegalovirus exposure and HLA in healthy donors. On the study more broadly: One earlier analysis, a look at 200 million or so T cells, found some 120 million unique TCR beta sequences. Overall study results and limits: In a later analysis, across HLA loci, associated TCR counts were highest for DRB1, lowest for HLA-C. The authors enumerated around 150 TCR beta chains as linked to cytomegalovirus.

The CDR3 loop spans 14 amino acids. CDR1 is SNHLY, CDR2 FYNNEI, per germline. J gave up 6 bases and V 0 bases, and 0 bases lay outside the gene matches. This clone turned up a few times. Its antigen is still unknown. Healthy donors of bone marrow made up the group. Vbeta (60) and Jbeta (13) primers were used in the PCR. Measured with immunoSEQ multiplex PCR; TCRdb has only the in-frame clones, and not every one. The sample has about 150,000 clones, 60% to 85% seen once. Sequenced material: PBMCs. This clonotype was obtained from a man aged 35-49 years in good health and CMV-seropositive. The chain combines TRBV2 with TRBJ2-4; TRBD1 aligns across 9 bases. The CDR3 loop reads CASSEAGQGNIQYF. In nucleotides, the CDR3 is TGTGCCAGCAGTGAAGCGGGACAGGGAAACATTCAGTACTTC. Looking up the rest from reference TRBV2 and TRBJ2-4 gives the full variable domain: EPEVTQTPSHQVTQMGQEVILRCVPISNHLYFYWYRQILGQKVEFLVSFYNNEISEKSEIFDDQFSVERPDGSNFTLKIRSTKLEDSAMYFCASSEAGQGNIQYFGAGTRLSVL.